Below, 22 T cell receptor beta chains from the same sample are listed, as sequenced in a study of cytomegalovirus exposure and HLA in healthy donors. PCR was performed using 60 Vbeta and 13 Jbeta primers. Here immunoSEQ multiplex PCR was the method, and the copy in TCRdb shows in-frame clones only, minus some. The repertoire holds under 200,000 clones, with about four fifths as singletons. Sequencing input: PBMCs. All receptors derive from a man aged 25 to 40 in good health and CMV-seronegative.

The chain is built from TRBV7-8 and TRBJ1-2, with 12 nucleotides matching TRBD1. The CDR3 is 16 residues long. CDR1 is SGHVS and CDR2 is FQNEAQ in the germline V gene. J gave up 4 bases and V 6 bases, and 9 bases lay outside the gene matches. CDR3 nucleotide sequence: TGTGCCAGCAGTCCAAAGGGGACAGGGGGCGTCTATGGCTACACCTTC. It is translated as CASSPKGTGGVYGYTF.

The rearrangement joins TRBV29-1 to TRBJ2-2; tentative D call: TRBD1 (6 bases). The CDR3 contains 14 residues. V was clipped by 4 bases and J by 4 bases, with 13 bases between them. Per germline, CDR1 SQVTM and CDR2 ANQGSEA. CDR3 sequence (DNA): TGCAGCGTTGTGATCCCACAGGGCACCGGGGAGCTGTTTTTT. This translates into CSVVIPQGTGELFF.

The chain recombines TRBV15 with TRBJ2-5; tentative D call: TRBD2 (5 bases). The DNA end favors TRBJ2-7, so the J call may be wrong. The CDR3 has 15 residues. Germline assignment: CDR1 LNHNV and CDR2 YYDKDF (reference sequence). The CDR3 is CATSRGVERDYEQYF. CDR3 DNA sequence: TGTGCCACCAGCAGAGGGGTTGAGAGGGACTACGAGCAGTACTTC.

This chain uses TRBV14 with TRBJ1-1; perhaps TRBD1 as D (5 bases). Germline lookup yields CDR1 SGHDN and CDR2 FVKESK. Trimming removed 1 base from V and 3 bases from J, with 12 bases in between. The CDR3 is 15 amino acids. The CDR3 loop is CASSQVLGHYTEAFF. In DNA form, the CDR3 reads TGTGCCAGCAGCCAAGTTTTAGGACATTACACTGAAGCTTTCTTT. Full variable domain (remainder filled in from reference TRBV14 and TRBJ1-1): EAGVTQFPSHSVIEKGQTVTLRCDPISGHDNLYWYRRVMGKEIKFLLHFVKESKQDESGMPNNRFLAERTGGTYSTLKVQPAELEDSGVYFCASSQVLGHYTEAFFGQGTRLTVV.

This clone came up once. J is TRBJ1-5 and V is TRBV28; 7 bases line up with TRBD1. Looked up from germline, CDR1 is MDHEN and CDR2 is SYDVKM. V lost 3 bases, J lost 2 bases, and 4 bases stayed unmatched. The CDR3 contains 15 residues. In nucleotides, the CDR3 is TGTGCCAGCAGTTTGACAGGGATGGGCAATCAGCCCCAGCATTTT. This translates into CASSLTGMGNQPQHF. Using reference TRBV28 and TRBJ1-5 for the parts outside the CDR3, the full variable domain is DVKVTQSSRYLVKRTGEKVFLECVQDMDHENMFWYRQDPGLGLRLIYFSYDVKMKEKGDIPEGYSVSREKKERFSLILESASTNQTSMYLCASSLTGMGNQPQHFGDGTRLSIL.

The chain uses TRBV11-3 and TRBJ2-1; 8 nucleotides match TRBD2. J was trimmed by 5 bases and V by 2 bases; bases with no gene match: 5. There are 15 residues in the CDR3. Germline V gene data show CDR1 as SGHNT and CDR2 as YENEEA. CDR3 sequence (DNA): TGTGCCAGCAGCTTATTTAGCGGGGATGACAATGAGCAGTTCTTC. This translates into CASSLFSGDDNEQFF.

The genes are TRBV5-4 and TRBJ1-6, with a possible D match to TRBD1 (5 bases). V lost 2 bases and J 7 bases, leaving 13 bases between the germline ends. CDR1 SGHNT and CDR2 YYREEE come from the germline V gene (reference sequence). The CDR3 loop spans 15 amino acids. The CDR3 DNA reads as TGTGCCAGCAGCTTATCCCGGGCAGGGAATTCACCCCTCCACTTT. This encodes CASSLSRAGNSPLHF.

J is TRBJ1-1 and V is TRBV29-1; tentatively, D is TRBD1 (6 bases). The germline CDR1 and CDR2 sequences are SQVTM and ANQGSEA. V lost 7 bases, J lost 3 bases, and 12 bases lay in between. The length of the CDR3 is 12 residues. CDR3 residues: CSAKAGDTEAFF. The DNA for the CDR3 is TGCAGCGCCAAGGCAGGGGACACTGAAGCTTTCTTT.

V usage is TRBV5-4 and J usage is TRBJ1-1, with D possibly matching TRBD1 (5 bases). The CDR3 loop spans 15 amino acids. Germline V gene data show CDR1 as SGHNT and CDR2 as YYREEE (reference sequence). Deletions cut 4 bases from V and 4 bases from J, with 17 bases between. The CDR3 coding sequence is TGTGCCAGCAGCCCCAGAAGGGGCCAGGGCACTGAAGCTTTCTTT. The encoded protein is CASSPRRGQGTEAFF.

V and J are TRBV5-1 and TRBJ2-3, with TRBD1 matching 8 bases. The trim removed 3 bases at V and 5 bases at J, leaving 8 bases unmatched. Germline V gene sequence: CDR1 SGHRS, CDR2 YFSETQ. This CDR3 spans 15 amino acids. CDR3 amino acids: CASSSGAGGKDTQYF. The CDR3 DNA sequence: TGCGCCAGCAGCTCTGGGGCAGGGGGCAAAGATACGCAGTATTTT.

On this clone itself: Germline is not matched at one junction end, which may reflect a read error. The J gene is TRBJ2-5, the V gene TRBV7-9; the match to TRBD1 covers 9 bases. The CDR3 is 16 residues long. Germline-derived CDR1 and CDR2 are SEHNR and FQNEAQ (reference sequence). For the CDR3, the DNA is TGTTCCAGCAGCTATTTCCCTCGACAGGGGGAGGAGACCCAGTACTTC. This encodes CSSSYFPRQGEETQYF.

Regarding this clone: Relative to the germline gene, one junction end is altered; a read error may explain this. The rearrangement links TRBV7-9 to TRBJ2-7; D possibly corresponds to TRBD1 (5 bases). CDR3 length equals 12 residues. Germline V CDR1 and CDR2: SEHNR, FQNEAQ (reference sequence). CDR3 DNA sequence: TGTTCCAGCAGTTATAATGACAGAATTTCGGACTTC. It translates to CSSSYNDRISDF.

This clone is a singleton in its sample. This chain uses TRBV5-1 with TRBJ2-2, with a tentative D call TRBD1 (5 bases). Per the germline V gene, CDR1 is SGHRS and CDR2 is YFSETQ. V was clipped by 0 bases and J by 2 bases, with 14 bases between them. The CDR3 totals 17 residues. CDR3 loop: CASSLGLDTLNTGELFF. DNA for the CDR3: TGCGCCAGCAGCTTGGGCTTGGACACCCTCAACACCGGGGAGCTGTTTTTT.

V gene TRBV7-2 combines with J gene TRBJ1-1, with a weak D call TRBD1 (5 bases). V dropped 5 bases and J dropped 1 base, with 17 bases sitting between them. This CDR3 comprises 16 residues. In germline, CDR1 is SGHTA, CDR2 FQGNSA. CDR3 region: CASSPRGSYANTEAFF. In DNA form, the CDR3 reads TGTGCCAGCAGCCCAAGGGGTTCTTATGCGAACACTGAAGCTTTCTTT.

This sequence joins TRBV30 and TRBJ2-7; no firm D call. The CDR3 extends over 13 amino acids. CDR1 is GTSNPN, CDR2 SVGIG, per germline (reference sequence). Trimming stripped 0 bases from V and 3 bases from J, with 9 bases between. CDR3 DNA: TGTGCCTGGAGTGTACAACACAACTACGAGCAGTACTTC. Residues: CAWSVQHNYEQYF. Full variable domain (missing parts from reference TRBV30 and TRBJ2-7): SQTIHQWPATLVQPVGSPLSLECTVEGTSNPNLYWYRQAAGRGLQLLFYSVGIGQISSEVPQNLSASRPQDRQFILSSKKLLLSDSGFYLCAWSVQHNYEQYFGPGTRLTVT.

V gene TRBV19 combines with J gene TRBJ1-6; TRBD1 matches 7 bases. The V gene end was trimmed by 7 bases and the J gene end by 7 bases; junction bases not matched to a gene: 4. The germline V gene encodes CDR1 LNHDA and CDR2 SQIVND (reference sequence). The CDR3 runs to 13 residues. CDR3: CASTGQPNSPLHF. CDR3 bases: TGTGCCAGTACGGGACAGCCGAATTCACCCCTCCACTTT.

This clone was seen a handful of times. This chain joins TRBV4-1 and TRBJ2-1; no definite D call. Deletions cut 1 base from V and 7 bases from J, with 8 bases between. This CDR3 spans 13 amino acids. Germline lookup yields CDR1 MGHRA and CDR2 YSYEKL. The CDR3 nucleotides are TGCGCCAGCAGCCAAGTCGATGAGAATGAGCAGTTCTTC. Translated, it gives CASSQVDENEQFF.

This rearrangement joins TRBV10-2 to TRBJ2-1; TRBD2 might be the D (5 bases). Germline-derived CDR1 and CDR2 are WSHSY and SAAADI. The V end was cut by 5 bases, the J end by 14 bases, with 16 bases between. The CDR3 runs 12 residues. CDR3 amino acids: CASSPGLAGEFF. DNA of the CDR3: TGCGCCAGCAGTCCCGGGTTAGCCGGGGAGTTCTTC.

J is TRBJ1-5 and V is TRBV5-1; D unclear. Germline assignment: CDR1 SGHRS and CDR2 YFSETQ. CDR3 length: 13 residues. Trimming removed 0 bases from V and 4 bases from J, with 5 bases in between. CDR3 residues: CASSLERNQPQHF. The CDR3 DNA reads TGCGCCAGCAGCTTGGAGCGGAATCAGCCCCAGCATTTT.

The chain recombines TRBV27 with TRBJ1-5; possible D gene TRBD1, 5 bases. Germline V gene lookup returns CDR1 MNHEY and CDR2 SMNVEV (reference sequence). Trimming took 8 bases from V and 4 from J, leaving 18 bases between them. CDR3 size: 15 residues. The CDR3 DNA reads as TGTGCCAGCGGATGGGCGACACGGGGGAATCAGCCCCAGCATTTT. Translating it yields CASGWATRGNQPQHF.

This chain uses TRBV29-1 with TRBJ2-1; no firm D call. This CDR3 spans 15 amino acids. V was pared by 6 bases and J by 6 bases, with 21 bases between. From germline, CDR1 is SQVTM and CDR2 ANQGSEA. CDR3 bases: TGCAGCGTAAACAAACCAAAGACGCGGCGCAATGAGCAGTTCTTC. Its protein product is CSVNKPKTRRNEQFF.

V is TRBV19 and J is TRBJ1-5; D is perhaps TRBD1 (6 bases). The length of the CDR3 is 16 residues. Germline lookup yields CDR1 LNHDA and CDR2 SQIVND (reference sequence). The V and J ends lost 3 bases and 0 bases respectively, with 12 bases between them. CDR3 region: CASSIRQENSNQPQHF. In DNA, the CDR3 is TGTGCCAGTAGTATCCGACAGGAAAATAGCAATCAGCCCCAGCATTTT.